Following are 10 T cell receptor beta chains from one sample sequenced in a study of cytomegalovirus exposure and HLA in healthy donors. The study ran its PCR with 60 Vbeta and 13 Jbeta primers. Only in-frame clones appear in the TCRdb table, and some are missing; sequencing was by immunoSEQ multiplex PCR. The sample has tens of thousands of clones. Sequencing was carried out using PBMCs. Receptor source: a boy aged 10-17 years in good health and CMV-seronegative.

The chain links TRBV30 to TRBJ2-2; 10 bases line up with TRBD2. Germline V CDR1 and CDR2: GTSNPN, SVGIG (reference sequence). The V segment lost 3 bases and the J segment 4 bases; nucleotides outside the gene matches: 14. This CDR3 is built from 18 residues. The CDR3 DNA reads as TGTGCCTGGAGAGCCTCGGCTAGCGGGAGATATCTCACCGGGGAGCTGTTTTTT. Its translation is CAWRASASGRYLTGELFF.

V gene TRBV5-1 combines with J gene TRBJ2-7; D unclear. CDR1 is SGHRS and CDR2 is YFSETQ in the germline V gene. The CDR3 extends over 18 amino acids. The V end lost 0 bases, the J end lost 3 bases, and 22 bases lay between the germline ends. The CDR3 bases are TGCGCCAGCAGCTTGGCCCTTACGGTCACTCCACTTAACTACGAGCAGTACTTC. It encodes CASSLALTVTPLNYEQYF.

The rearrangement links TRBV4-2 to TRBJ1-2; D might be TRBD1 (5 bases). The length of the CDR3 is 14 residues. The V and J ends lost 1 base and 0 bases respectively, with 6 bases between them. CDR1 LGHNA and CDR2 YNFKEQ come from the germline V gene. The CDR3 loop is CASSQGQTNYGYTF. The CDR3 coding sequence is TGTGCCAGCAGCCAAGGACAGACTAACTATGGCTACACCTTC.

The chain employs TRBV30 and TRBJ2-5; 7 nucleotides agree with TRBD2. The CDR3 is made up of 14 amino acids. In germline, CDR1 is GTSNPN, CDR2 SVGIG (reference sequence). V shed 3 bases and J 2 bases; nucleotides not matched to a gene: 6. The CDR3 sequence is CAWRGLGGQETQYF. CDR3 nucleotide sequence: TGTGCCTGGAGGGGTTTGGGAGGGCAAGAGACCCAGTACTTC.

This chain connects TRBV13 to TRBJ2-5; 10 positions match TRBD2. Germline loops: CDR1 PRHDT, CDR2 FYEKMQ (reference sequence). V lost 1 base, J lost 2 bases, and 16 bases stayed unmatched. The CDR3 is 20 residues long. CDR3 in DNA: TGTGCCAGCAGCTTAGCCCTCCAGGTAGCGGGAGGCCCCATTCAAGAGACCCAGTACTTC. Translated: CASSLALQVAGGPIQETQYF.

The chain joins TRBV29-1 to TRBJ1-2; TRBD1 might be the D (5 bases). The CDR3 extends over 17 amino acids. The germline V gene encodes CDR1 SQVTM and CDR2 ANQGSEA. With 0 bases removed from V and 1 base from J, the gap between germline ends came to 18 bases. DNA for the CDR3: TGCAGCGTTGAAGATGGGCAGGGAAAGGGGATTAACTATGGCTACACCTTC. It translates to CSVEDGQGKGINYGYTF.

This chain joins TRBV28 and TRBJ1-2; D uncertain. The CDR3 is 12 residues long. Germline V gene sequence: CDR1 MDHEN, CDR2 SYDVKM. V shed 3 bases and J shed 7 bases, with 9 bases lying between them. The CDR3 DNA reads TGTGCCAGCAGTTTTCGCGGGCTTGGCTACACCTTC. It translates to CASSFRGLGYTF.

V is TRBV6-1 and J is TRBJ2-1, with a possible D match to TRBD2 (6 bases). Germline CDR1 MNHNS, CDR2 SASEGT. CDR3 length equals 13 residues. The germline V and J ends were trimmed by 3 bases and 12 bases, with 15 bases remaining between them. In DNA form, the CDR3 reads TGTGCCAGCAGTGACCTAGCGAGTGGGGTGCAGTTCTTC. Translated, it gives CASSDLASGVQFF.

V gene TRBV30 combines with J gene TRBJ2-4; 7 bases are a match to TRBD2. This CDR3 has 13 residues. Per germline, CDR1 GTSNPN and CDR2 SVGIG (reference sequence). V lost 2 bases to trimming and J lost 8 bases; unmatched junction nucleotides: 6. Written as DNA, the CDR3 is TGTGCCTGGAGTACGCCGGGGGGAGACATTCAGTACTTC. Residues: CAWSTPGGDIQYF.

The V call is TRBV6-6, the J call TRBJ1-2; tentative D call: TRBD1 (6 bases). This CDR3 contains 14 residues. Trimming pared 7 bases from V and 7 bases from J, leaving 19 bases between. Per the germline V gene, CDR1 is MNHNY and CDR2 is SVGAGI (reference sequence). CDR3 protein: CASTRPQGRGGYTF. CDR3 coding DNA: TGTGCCAGCACTCGACCCCAGGGGAGAGGTGGCTACACCTTC.